There are many counts of the clone carrying this T cell receptor beta chain. Its target is not known. Per individual sample, total RNA of at least 6 micrograms was extracted. V lost 0 bases and J 3 bases, leaving 10 bases between the germline ends. Germline V CDR1 and CDR2: SGHRS, YFSETQ. The CDR3 length is 14 residues. This sample stems from a study of blood T cells in healthy people across ages. Study results and limitations: For the donors, CMV status was unknown and possibly confounded expanded clonotype changes.

The authors ran a second PCR of about 6 to 12 cycles using a sample-barcoded 5' primer and a J-beta primer mix. TCRdb fed the 5' RACE reads into MiXCR, producing one record per CDR3 protein. This sample has approximately 1.5 million distinct CDR3 sequences, with roughly 32% found just once. The sequencing sample was made of blood. The V and J genes are TRBV5-1 and TRBJ2-7; maybe TRBD1 (5 bases). The sequence was collected from a woman aged 25-40 years in good health. The CDR3 region is CASSLEGFNYEQYF. As DNA, the CDR3 is TGCGCCAGCAGCTTGGAGGGGTTCAACTACGAGCAGTACTTC.